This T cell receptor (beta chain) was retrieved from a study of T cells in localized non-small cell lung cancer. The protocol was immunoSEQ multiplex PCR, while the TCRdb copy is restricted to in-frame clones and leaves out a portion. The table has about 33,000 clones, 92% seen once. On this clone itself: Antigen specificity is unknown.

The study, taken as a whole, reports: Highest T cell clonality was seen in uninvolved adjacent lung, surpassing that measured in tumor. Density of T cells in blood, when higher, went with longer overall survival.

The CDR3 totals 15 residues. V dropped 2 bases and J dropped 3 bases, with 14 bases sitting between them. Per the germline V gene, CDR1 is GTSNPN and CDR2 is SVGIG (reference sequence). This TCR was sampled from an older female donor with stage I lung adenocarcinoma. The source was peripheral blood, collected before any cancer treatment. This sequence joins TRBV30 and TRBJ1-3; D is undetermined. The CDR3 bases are TGTGCCTGGAGTATCACCGGGTCTATTGGAAACACCATATATTTT. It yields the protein CAWSITGSIGNTIYF.